These 13 T cell receptor beta chains share one sample of origin, sequenced in a study of T cell changes during pregnancy in multiple sclerosis (dated by TCRdb to about 2019). The library came from the immunoSEQ multiplex PCR assay. Drawn from immuneACCESS, this table holds only the in-frame rearrangements with V and J called that TCRdb kept. Clones are partly lost; checked studies trace under half to an unresolved V gene and leave the rest unexplained. The table for this sample lists almost 35,000 clones; 90% of them were counted only once. Around an eighth of the sample goes to the ten largest clones. The sequenced sample was CD8+ T cells from peripheral blood mononuclear cells, obtained in the first trimester of pregnancy. These receptors were obtained from a female donor with multiple sclerosis, enrolled in a pregnancy study.

V and J are TRBV6-5 and TRBJ2-3, with TRBD1 matching 10 bases. J lost 4 bases, V lost 5 bases, and 6 bases had no gene match. The CDR3 covers 15 residues. Germline V gene lookup returns CDR1 MNHEY and CDR2 SVGAGI. The CDR3, as DNA: TGTGCCAGCAGTGCACGACAGGGGGCGGCAGATACGCAGTATTTT. Translating gives CASSARQGAADTQYF.

This rearrangement joins TRBV19 to TRBJ2-7; possibly TRBD1 for D (5 bases). In germline, CDR1 is LNHDA, CDR2 SQIVND (reference sequence). CDR3 length: 15 amino acids. Trimming stripped 3 bases from V and 2 bases from J, with 14 bases between. DNA for the CDR3: TGTGCCAGTAGTATCCCTGGCAGGGCCCCCTACGAGCAGTACTTC. Amino acid sequence: CASSIPGRAPYEQYF.

The chain joins TRBV19 to TRBJ2-2, with 8 bases that match TRBD1. The CDR3 runs to 13 residues. V was clipped by 3 bases and J by 6 bases; unmatched bases: 0. CDR1 and CDR2 (germline): LNHDA, SQIVND (reference sequence). The CDR3 region has the DNA TGTGCCAGTAGTATGACAGGGGCCGGGGAGCTGTTTTTT. As protein: CASSMTGAGELFF.

The chain joins TRBV2 to TRBJ2-1; 7 bases agree with TRBD1. The CDR3 is made up of 14 amino acids. CDR1 and CDR2 from the germline V gene are SNHLY and FYNNEI. With 7 bases clipped from V and 6 bases from J, the junction kept 9 bases outside the gene matches. CDR3 DNA: TGTGCCAGCACACCGGGACAGCGCATCAATGAGCAGTTCTTC. Its translation: CASTPGQRINEQFF.

This clone was seen more than once but under ten times. The CDR3 region is CASSLPGTGPGNTEAFF. The CDR3 DNA reads TGTGCCAGCAGCTTGCCCGGGACAGGCCCCGGCAACACTGAAGCTTTCTTT. J is TRBJ1-1 and V is TRBV5-6, with TRBD1 identical over 8 bases. Germline V gene lookup returns CDR1 SGHDT and CDR2 YYEEEE. This CDR3 has 17 residues. V lost 1 base, J lost 2 bases, and 10 bases stayed unmatched.

The sample holds one count of this clone. The chain joins TRBV7-9 to TRBJ2-1; 9 nucleotides agree with TRBD2. The CDR3 runs to 17 residues. Germline CDR1 is SEHNR and CDR2 is FQNEAQ (reference sequence). The junction had 13 bases not matched to a gene; V was cut back by 4 bases and J by 6 bases. For the CDR3, the DNA is TGTGCCAGCAGCTCGACCATAGCGGGAGAAACGGGCAATGAGCAGTTCTTC. Amino acids: CASSSTIAGETGNEQFF.

The rearrangement uses TRBV30 and TRBJ2-7; 10 nucleotides line up with TRBD2. CDR3 length: 14 amino acids. Per germline, CDR1 GTSNPN and CDR2 SVGIG (reference sequence). Trimming took 0 bases from V and 4 from J; bases not matched to a gene: 3. The CDR3: CAWSVLSGRYEQYF. CDR3 bases: TGTGCCTGGAGTGTACTTAGCGGGAGGTACGAGCAGTACTTC.

Only one count was recorded for this clone. The chain links TRBV9 to TRBJ2-1; TRBD2 is a possible D gene (7 bases). CDR1 SGDLS and CDR2 YYNGEE come from the germline V gene. The CDR3 has 18 residues. Trimming left V 3 bases short and J 4 bases short, with 23 bases between. CDR3 residues: CASSALAVRGGEYNEQFF. The CDR3, as DNA: TGTGCCAGCAGCGCTTTAGCGGTAAGGGGGGGAGAGTACAATGAGCAGTTCTTC.

Only one count was recorded for this clone. The chain has TRBV15 and TRBJ1-5, with D possibly being TRBD1 (6 bases). Germline V gene data show CDR1 as LNHNV and CDR2 as YYDKDF (reference sequence). The V end was cut by 2 bases, the J end by 7 bases, with 12 bases between. This CDR3 has 14 residues. The CDR3 loop reads CATSRLRRGQPQHF. CDR3 in DNA: TGTGCCACCAGCAGATTGAGAAGGGGGCAGCCCCAGCATTTT.

The V call is TRBV27, the J call TRBJ1-2, with TRBD1 as a possible D gene (6 bases). The CDR3 sequence is 14 residues long. With 6 bases removed from V and 2 bases from J, the gap between germline ends came to 13 bases. Germline V gene data show CDR1 as MNHEY and CDR2 as SMNVEV (reference sequence). CDR3 DNA: TGTGCCAGCAGCCTAGACAGGACAAACTATGGCTACACCTTC. Amino acid sequence: CASSLDRTNYGYTF.

J is TRBJ2-5 and V is TRBV11-1, with 13 bases matching TRBD2. Germline CDR1 reads SGHAT; CDR2 reads FQDESV (reference sequence). CDR3 length: 16 amino acids. The J segment lost 0 bases and the V segment lost 5 bases, leaving 3 bases of the junction unmatched. The CDR3 is CASSRGTSGNQETQYF. The CDR3 DNA sequence: TGTGCCAGCAGCCGAGGGACTAGCGGGAACCAAGAGACCCAGTACTTC.

This clone came up a few times. The chain uses TRBV29-1 and TRBJ2-3; 12 positions agree with TRBD2. V lost 6 bases and J lost 3; bases outside the gene matches: 7. This CDR3 is 15 amino acids long. Germline V gene lookup returns CDR1 SQVTM and CDR2 ANQGSEA. The CDR3 spells CSVGTSGLTTDTQYF. The CDR3 DNA sequence: TGCAGCGTCGGGACTAGCGGGCTTACTACAGATACGCAGTATTTT.

The rearrangement uses TRBV6-1 and TRBJ2-2; a possible D gene is TRBD2 (6 bases). V was shortened by 6 bases and J by 5 bases, with 16 bases between the two germline ends. Germline V gene data show CDR1 as MNHNS and CDR2 as SASEGT. The CDR3 is 15 amino acids. This chain's CDR3 is CASSSPPSVTGELFF. The CDR3 bases are TGTGCCAGCAGCTCTCCACCTAGCGTGACCGGGGAGCTGTTTTTT.